This TCR beta chain was retrieved from a study of cytomegalovirus exposure and HLA in healthy donors. Study outcomes and limitations: Likely technical artifact: a cluster of highly shared sequence variants. By a later analysis, the bulk of CMV-associated TCR beta chains appeared HLA-restricted. It was 150 or so TCR beta chains that were listed as cytomegalovirus-associated.

Trimming took 3 bases from V and 4 from J; bases not matched to a gene: 10. The CDR3 has 15 residues. Germline-derived CDR1 and CDR2 are SGDLS and YYNGEE. The PCR was carried out with 60 Vbeta primers and 13 Jbeta primers. Data came from immunoSEQ multiplex PCR; TCRdb stores just in-frame clones and leaves some out. The table shows around 68,000 clones, with around 68% occurring only once. For this clone: Its antigen is unknown.

Each of the donors was a healthy bone marrow donor. The V and J genes are TRBV9 and TRBJ2-7; the match to TRBD1 covers 7 bases. Input material: PBMCs. This clonotype was obtained from a woman aged 30 to 39 in good health and CMV-seronegative. The CDR3 coding sequence is TGTGCCAGCAGCGAAGGGGGACAGCAGATTTACGAGCAGTACTTC. This translates into CASSEGGQQIYEQYF.